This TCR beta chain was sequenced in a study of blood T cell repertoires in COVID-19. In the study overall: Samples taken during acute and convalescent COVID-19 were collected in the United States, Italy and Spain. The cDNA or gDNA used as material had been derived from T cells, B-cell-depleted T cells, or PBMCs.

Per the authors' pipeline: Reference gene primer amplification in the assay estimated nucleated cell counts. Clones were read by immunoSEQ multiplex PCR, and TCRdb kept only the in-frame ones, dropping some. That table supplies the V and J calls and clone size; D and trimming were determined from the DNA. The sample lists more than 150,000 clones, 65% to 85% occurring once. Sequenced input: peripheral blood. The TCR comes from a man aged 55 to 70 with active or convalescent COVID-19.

CDR3 in amino acids: CASSWVWGGETQYF. The CDR3 DNA sequence: TGTGCCAGCAGCTGGGTATGGGGGGGGGAGACCCAGTACTTC. The chain employs TRBV11-2 and TRBJ2-5, with 7 bases matching TRBD2. The CDR3 sequence is 14 residues long. CDR1 SGHAT and CDR2 FQNNGV come from the germline V gene. Germline trimming cut 4 bases from V and 5 bases from J; bases unmatched to any gene: 7.